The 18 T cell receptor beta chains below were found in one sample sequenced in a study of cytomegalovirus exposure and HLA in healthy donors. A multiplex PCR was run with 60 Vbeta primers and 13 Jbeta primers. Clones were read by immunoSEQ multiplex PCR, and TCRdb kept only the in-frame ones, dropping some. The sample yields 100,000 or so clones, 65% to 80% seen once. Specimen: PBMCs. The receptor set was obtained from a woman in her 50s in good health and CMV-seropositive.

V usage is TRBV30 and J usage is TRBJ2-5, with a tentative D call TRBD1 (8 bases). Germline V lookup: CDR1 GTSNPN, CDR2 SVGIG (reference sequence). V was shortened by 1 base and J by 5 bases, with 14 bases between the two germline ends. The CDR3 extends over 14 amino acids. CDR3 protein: CAWSGNRGGETQYF. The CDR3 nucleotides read TGTGCCTGGAGTGGTAACAGGGGGGGGGAGACCCAGTACTTC.

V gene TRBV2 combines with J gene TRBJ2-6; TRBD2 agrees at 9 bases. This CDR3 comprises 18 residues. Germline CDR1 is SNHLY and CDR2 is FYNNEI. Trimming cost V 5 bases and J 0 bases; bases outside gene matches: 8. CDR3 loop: CASSPWREGRSGANVLTF. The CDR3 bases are TGTGCCAGCAGTCCTTGGCGGGAGGGTCGCTCTGGGGCCAACGTCCTGACTTTC.

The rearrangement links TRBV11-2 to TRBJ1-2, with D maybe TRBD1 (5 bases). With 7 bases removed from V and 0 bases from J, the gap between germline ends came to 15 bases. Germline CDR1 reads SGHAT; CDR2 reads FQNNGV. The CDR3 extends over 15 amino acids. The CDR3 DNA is TGTGCCAGCACCTTGCGTCAGGGTACTAACTATGGCTACACCTTC. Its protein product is CASTLRQGTNYGYTF.

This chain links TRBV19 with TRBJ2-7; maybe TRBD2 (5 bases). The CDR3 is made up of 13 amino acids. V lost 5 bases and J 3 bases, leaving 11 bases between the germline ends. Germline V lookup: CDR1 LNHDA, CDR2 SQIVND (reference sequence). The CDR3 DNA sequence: TGTGCCAGTAGTCCGGACGGGATCTACGAGCAGTACTTC. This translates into CASSPDGIYEQYF.

CDR3 in amino acids: CASRLTQASSYNEQFF. The CDR3 DNA reads as TGTGCCAGCAGACTGACCCAAGCTAGCTCCTACAATGAGCAGTTCTTC. The rearrangement uses TRBV7-9 and TRBJ2-1, with no clear D. CDR3 length equals 16 residues. The germline V gene has CDR1 SEHNR and CDR2 FQNEAQ (reference sequence). V lost 6 bases, J lost 0 bases, and 15 bases lay in between.

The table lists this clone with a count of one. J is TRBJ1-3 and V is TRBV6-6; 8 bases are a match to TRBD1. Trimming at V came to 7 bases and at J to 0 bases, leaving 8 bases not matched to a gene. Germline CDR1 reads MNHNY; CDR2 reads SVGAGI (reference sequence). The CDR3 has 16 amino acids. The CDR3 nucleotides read TGTGCCAGCACCGGATTCAGGGGGCCCTCTGGAAACACCATATATTTT. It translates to CASTGFRGPSGNTIYF.

The CDR3 loop is CASSDGTSKTQYF. CDR3 DNA sequence: TGTGCCAGCAGTGACGGGACTAGTAAGACCCAGTACTTC. This chain links TRBV2 with TRBJ2-5, with TRBD2 matching 8 bases. J was trimmed by 6 bases and V by 3 bases; bases with no gene match: 3. Germline V gene lookup returns CDR1 SNHLY and CDR2 FYNNEI. The CDR3 contains 13 residues.

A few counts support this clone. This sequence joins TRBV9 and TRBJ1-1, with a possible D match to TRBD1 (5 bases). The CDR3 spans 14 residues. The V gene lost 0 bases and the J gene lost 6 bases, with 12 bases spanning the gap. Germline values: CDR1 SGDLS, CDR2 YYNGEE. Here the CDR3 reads CASSVVGWGAEAFF. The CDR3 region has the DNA TGTGCCAGCAGCGTAGTGGGGTGGGGGGCTGAAGCTTTCTTT.

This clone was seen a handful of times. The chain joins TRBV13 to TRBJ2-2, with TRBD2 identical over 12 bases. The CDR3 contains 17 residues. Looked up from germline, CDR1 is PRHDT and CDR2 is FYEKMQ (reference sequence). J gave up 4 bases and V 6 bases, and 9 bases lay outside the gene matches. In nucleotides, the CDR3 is TGTGCCAGCAGTCCTAGCGGGAGGGCCGGGGTCACCGGGGAGCTGTTTTTT. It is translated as CASSPSGRAGVTGELFF.

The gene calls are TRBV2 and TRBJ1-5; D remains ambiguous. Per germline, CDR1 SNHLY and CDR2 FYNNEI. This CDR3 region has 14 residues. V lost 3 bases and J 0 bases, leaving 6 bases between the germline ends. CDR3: CASSDMASNQPQHF. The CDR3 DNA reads TGTGCCAGCAGTGACATGGCTAGCAATCAGCCCCAGCATTTT.

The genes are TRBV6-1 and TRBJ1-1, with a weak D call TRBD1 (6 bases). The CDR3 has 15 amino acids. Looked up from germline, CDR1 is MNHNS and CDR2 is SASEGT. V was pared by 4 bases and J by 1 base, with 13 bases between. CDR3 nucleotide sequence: TGTGCCAGCAGTGTACAGGGACGCACGAACACTGAAGCTTTCTTT. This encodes CASSVQGRTNTEAFF.

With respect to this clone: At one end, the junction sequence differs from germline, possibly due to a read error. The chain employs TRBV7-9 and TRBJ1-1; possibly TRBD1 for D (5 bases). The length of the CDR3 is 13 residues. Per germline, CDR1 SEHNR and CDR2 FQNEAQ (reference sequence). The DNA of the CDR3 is TGTTCCAGCAGCCTCGCCCAGGGTGATGAAGCTTTCTTT. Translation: CSSSLAQGDEAFF. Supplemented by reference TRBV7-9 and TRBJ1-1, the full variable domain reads DTGVSQNPRHKITKRGQNVTFRCDPISEHNRLYWYRQTLGQGPEFLTYFQNEAQLEKSRLLSDRFSAERPKGSFSTLEIQRTEQGDSAMYLCSSSLAQGDEAFFGQGTRLTVV.

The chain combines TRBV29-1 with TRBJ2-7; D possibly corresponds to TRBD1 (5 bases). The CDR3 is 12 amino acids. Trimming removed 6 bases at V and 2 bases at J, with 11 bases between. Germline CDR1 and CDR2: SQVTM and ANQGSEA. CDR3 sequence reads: CSVRTFTYEQYF. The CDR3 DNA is TGCAGCGTCCGGACATTTACCTACGAGCAGTACTTC.

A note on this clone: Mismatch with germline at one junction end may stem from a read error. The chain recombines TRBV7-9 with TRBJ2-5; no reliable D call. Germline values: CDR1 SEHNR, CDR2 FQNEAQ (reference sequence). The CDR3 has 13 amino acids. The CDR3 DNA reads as TGTTCCAGCAGCTTATTTAGCCAAGAGACCCAGTACTTC. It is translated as CSSSLFSQETQYF.

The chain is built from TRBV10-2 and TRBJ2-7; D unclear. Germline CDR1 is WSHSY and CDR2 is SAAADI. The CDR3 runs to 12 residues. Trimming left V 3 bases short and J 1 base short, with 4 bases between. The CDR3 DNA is TGCGCCAGCAGTGACGTGTCCTACGAGCAGTACTTC. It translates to CASSDVSYEQYF.

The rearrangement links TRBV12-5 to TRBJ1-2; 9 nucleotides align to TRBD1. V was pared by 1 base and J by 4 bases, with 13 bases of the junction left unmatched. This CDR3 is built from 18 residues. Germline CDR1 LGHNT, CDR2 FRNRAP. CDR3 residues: CASGLELITGTGTYGYTF. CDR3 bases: TGTGCTAGTGGTTTGGAATTAATAACCGGGACAGGGACCTATGGCTACACCTTC.

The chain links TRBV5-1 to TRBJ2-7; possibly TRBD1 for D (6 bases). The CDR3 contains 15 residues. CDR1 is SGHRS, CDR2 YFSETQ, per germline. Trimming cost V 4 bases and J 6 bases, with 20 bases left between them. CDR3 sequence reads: CASSTRTHEGGEQYF. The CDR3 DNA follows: TGCGCCAGCAGCACCCGGACTCACGAAGGGGGCGAGCAGTACTTC.

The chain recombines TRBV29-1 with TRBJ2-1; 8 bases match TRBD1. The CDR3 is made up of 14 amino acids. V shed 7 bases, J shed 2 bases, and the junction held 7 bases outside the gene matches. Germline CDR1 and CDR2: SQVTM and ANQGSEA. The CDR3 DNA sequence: TGCAGCGCGGAGCCGGGACAGGCCTACAATGAGCAGTTCTTC. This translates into CSAEPGQAYNEQFF.